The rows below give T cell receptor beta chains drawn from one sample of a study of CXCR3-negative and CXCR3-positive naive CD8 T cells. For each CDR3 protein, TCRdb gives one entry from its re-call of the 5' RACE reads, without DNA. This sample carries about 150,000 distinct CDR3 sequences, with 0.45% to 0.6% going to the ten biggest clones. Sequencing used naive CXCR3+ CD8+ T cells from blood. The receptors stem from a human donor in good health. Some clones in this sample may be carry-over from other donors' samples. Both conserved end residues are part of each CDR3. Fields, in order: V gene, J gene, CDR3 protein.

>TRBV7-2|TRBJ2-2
CASSLVGFTGELFF
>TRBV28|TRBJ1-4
CASSFVVEDEKLFF
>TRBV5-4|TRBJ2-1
CASSLLGTGVHNEQFF
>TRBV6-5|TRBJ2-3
CASSVTGVHTDTQYF
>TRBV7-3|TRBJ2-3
CASSLNRFGEAPDTDTQYF
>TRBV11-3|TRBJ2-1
CASSLEWTVTNEQFF
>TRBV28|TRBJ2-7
CASSTSGRKTYYEQYF
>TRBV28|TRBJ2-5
CALGTSGSSETQYF
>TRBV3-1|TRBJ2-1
CASSRPGLAGGPHNEQFF
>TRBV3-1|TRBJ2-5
CAISGIQETQYF
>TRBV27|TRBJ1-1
CASSLMAGGFNTEAFF
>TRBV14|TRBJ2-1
CATQPVWGGGEQFF
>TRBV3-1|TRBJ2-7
CASSRGTAEQYF
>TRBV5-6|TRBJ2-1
CASSHPSTSGVIYNEQFF
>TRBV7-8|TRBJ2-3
CASSLVKYTDTQYF
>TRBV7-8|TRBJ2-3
CASRWHLPGPQSTDTQYF
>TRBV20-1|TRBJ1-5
CSARGADYSNQPQHF
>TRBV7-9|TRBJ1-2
CASSLEAGSGYGYTF
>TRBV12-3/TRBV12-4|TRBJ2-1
CASSQLPPPDF
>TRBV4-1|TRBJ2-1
CASSQVTQKYNEQFF
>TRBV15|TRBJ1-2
CATSLRAEFTYGYTF
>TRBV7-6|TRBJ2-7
CASSPGGTTYEQYF
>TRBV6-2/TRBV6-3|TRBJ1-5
CASRPDRGYQPQHF
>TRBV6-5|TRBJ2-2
CASSYDQIGENTGELFF
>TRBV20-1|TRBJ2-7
CSAIGQHTYSYEQYF
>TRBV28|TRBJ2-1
CASSLRNSYAYNEQFF
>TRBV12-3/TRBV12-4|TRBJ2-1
CASSYSGTYNEQFF
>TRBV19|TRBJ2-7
CASSISEGRSVREQYF
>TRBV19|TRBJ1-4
CASSIPAGEEKLFF
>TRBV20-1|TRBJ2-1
CSATPLLAGNYNEQFF
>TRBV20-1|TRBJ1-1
CSAPVTLNTEAFF
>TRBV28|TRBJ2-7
CASSPEQGSYEQYF